This T cell receptor beta chain was found in a study of brain T cells in children with intractable seizures. Only cases whose brain tissue showed the highest T cell transcript signatures were sequenced. The CDR3 is made up of 15 amino acids. The germline gives CDR1 SGHNT, CDR2 YYREEE (reference sequence). J was trimmed by 7 bases and V by 1 base; bases with no gene match: 6. Produced via immunoSEQ multiplex PCR; TCRdb's table is partial and in-frame only. The sample includes tens of thousands of clones, 91% of them seen just once. Sample: peripheral blood, taken at surgery. This receptor was obtained from a girl aged 2 to 9 with Rasmussen encephalitis and intractable seizures. This chain connects TRBV5-4 to TRBJ2-3; TRBD1 matches 10 bases. The CDR3 spells CASSLIGTGAHTQYF. The CDR3, as DNA: TGTGCCAGCAGCTTGATAGGGACAGGGGCACATACGCAGTATTTT.